The clone carrying this T cell receptor (beta chain) came up once. The entry originates in a study of blood T cell repertoires in COVID-19. Using immunoSEQ multiplex PCR, the repertoire was profiled, and TCRdb retains in-frame clones only, with some absent. The sample includes some 300,000 clones, roughly 86% of them seen just once. CDR1 and CDR2 (germline): SEHNR, FQNEAQ (reference sequence). V lost 5 bases and J lost 7; bases outside the gene matches: 7. The CDR3 has 13 residues. This receptor was taken from a woman in her fifties or sixties who had been exposed to COVID-19. The V and J genes are TRBV7-9 and TRBJ2-5; TRBD1 aligns across 7 bases. Sequencing was done on a sample of PBMCs or T cells enriched from blood (not recorded which). Here the CDR3 DNA reads TGTGCCAGCAGCCGATCCCAGGGGGTGACCCAGTACTTC. This codes for CASSRSQGVTQYF.